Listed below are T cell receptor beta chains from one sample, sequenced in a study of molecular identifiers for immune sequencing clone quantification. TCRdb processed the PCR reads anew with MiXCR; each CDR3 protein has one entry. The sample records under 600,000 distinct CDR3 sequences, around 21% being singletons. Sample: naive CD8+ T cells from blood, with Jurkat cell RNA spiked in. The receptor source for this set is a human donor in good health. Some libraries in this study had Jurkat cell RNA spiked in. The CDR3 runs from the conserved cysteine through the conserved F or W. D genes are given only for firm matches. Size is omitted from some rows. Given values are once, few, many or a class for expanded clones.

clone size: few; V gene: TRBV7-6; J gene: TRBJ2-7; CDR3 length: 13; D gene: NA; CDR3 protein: CASSLGSPLEQYF; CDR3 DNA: TGTGCCAGCAGCTTAGGGTCTCCCCTGGAGCAGTACTTC
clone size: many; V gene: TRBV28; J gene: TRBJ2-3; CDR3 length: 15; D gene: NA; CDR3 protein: CASSLLQEFTDTQYF; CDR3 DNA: TGTGCCAGCAGTTTATTACAGGAGTTCACAGATACGCAGTATTTT
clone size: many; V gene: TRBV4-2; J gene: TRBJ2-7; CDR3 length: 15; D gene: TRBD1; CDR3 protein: CASSQVGDRDYEQYF; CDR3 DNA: TGTGCCAGCAGCCAAGTTGGGGACAGGGACTACGAGCAGTACTTC
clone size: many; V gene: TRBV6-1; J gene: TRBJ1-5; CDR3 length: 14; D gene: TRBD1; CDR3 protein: CASSLRGGNQPQHF; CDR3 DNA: TGTGCCAGCAGCCTCAGGGGGGGCAATCAGCCCCAGCATTTT
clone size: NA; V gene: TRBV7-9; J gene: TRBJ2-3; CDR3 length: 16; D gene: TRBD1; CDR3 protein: CASRGDTGDATDTQYF; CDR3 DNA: TGTGCCAGCAGGGGGGATACAGGGGATGCTACAGATACGCAGTATTTT
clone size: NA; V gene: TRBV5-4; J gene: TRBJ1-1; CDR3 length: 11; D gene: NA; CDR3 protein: CASSSPTEAFF; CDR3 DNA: TGTGCCAGCAGCTCCCCCACTGAAGCTTTCTTT
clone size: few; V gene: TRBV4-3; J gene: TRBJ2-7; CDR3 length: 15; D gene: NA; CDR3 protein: CASSPEPTGNNEQYF; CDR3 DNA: TGCGCCAGCAGCCCAGAGCCCACAGGGAACAACGAGCAGTACTTC
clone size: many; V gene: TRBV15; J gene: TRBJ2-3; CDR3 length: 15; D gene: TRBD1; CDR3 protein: CATSNRGSLVDTQYF; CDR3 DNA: TGTGCCACCAGCAACAGGGGATCGCTAGTCGATACGCAGTATTTT
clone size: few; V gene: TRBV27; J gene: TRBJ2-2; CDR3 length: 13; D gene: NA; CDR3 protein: CASTTLPTGELFF; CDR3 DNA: TGTGCCAGCACCACCCTCCCCACCGGGGAGCTGTTTTTT
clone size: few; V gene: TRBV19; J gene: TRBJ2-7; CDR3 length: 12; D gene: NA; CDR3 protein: CASGPGDYEQYF; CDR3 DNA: TGTGCCAGTGGACCAGGGGATTACGAGCAGTACTTC
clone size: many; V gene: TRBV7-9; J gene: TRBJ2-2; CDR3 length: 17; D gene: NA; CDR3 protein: CASIPGQPYMNTGELFF; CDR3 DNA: TGTGCCAGCATCCCGGGGCAGCCATACATGAACACCGGGGAGCTGTTTTTT
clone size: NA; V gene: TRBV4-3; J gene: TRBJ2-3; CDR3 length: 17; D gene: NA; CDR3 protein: CASSQDSRGPGSDTQYF; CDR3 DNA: TGCGCCAGCAGCCAAGATTCCAGGGGCCCAGGCTCAGATACGCAGTATTTT
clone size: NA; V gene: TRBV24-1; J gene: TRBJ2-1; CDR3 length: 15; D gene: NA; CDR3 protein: CATSDPTELNNEQFF; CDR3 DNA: TGTGCCACCAGTGACCCGACAGAACTTAACAATGAGCAGTTCTTC
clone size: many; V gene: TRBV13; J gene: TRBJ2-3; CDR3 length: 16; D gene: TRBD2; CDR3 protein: CASSSTGTSGTDTQYF; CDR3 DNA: TGTGCCAGCAGCTCGACCGGGACTAGCGGCACAGATACGCAGTATTTT
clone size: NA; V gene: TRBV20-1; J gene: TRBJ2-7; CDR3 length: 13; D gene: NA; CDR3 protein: CSARVGSAYEQYF; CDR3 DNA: TGCAGTGCTAGAGTCGGGTCCGCCTACGAGCAGTACTTC
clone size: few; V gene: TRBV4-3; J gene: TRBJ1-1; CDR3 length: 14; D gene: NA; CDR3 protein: CASSPNEMNTEAFF; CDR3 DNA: TGCGCCAGCAGCCCCAACGAGATGAACACTGAAGCTTTCTTT
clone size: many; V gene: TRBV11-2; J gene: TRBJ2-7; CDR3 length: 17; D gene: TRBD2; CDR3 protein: CASSLVVRGGEPYEQYF; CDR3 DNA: TGTGCCAGCAGCTTAGTGGTGCGGGGGGGTGAACCCTACGAGCAGTACTTC
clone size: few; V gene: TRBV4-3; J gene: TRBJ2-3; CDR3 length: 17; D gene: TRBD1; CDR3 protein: CASRETGAGRSTDTQYF; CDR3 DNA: TGCGCCAGCAGGGAAACAGGGGCCGGACGGAGCACAGATACGCAGTATTTT
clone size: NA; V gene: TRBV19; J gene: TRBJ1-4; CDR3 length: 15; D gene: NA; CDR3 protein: CASSMKWDINEKLFF; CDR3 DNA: TGTGCCAGTAGTATGAAATGGGACATAAATGAAAAACTGTTTTTT
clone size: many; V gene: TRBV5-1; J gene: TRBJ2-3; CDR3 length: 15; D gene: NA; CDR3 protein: CASSLLVGGTDTQYF; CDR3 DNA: TGCGCCAGCAGCTTGTTGGTGGGGGGTACAGATACGCAGTATTTT
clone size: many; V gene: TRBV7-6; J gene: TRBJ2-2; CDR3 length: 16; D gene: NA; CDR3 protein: CASSLEPQRTTGELFF; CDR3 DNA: TGTGCCAGCAGCTTAGAGCCCCAGCGAACCACCGGGGAGCTGTTTTTT
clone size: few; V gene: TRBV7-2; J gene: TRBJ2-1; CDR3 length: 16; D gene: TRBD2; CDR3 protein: CASSLEVAGDYNEQFF; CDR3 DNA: TGTGCCAGCAGCTTAGAGGTAGCGGGGGATTACAATGAGCAGTTCTTC
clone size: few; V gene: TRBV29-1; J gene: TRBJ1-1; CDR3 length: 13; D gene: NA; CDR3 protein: CSAGGEMGTEAFF; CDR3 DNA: TGCAGCGCTGGGGGTGAGATGGGCACTGAAGCTTTCTTT
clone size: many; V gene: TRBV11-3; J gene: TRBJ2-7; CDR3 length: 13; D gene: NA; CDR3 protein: CASSLEQDYEQYF; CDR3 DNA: TGCGCCAGCAGCTTGGAGCAGGACTACGAGCAGTACTTC
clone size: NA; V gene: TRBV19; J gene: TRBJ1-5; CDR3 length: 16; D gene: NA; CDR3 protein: CASSILGHKSNQPQHF; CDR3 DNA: TGTGCCAGTAGTATATTGGGACACAAAAGCAATCAGCCCCAGCATTTT
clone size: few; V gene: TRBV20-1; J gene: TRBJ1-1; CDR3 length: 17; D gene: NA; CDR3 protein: CSARDLESPTLNTEAFF; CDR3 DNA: TGCAGTGCTAGAGATCTTGAGTCGCCCACCTTGAACACTGAAGCTTTCTTT
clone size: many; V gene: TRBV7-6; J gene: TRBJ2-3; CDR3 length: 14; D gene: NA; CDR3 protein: CASSHQRGTDTQYF; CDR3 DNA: TGTGCCAGCAGCCATCAGCGGGGCACAGATACGCAGTATTTT
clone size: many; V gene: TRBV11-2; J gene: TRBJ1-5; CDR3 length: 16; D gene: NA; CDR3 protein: CASSQQNRVSNQPQHF; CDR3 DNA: TGTGCCAGCAGCCAACAGAACAGGGTTAGCAATCAGCCCCAGCATTTT
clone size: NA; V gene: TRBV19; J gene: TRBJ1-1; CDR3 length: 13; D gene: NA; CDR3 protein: CASMNGWNTEAFF; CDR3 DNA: TGTGCCAGTATGAACGGATGGAACACTGAAGCTTTCTTT
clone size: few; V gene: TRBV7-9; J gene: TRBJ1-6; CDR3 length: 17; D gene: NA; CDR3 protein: CASSPPPNEGFTSSLHF; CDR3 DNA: TGTGCCAGCAGCCCACCCCCAAACGAGGGTTTTACTTCATCCCTCCACTTT
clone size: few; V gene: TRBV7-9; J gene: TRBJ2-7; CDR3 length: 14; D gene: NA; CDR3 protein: CASSLSVGDNEQYF; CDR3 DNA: TGTGCCAGCAGCTTATCAGTAGGGGACAACGAGCAGTACTTC
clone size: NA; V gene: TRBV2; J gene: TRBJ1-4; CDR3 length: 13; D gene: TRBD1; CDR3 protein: CASSGQGVEKLFF; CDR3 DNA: TGTGCCAGCAGTGGACAGGGGGTCGAAAAACTGTTTTTT
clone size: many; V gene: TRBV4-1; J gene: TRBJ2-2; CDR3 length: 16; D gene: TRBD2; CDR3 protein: CASSQVGGGFSGELFF; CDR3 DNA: TGCGCCAGCAGCCAAGTGGGCGGGGGGTTTTCCGGGGAGCTGTTTTTT
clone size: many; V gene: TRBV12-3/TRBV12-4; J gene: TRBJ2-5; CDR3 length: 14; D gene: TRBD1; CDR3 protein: CASSPSRGQETQYF; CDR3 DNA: TGTGCCAGCAGCCCTAGCAGGGGGCAAGAGACCCAGTACTTC
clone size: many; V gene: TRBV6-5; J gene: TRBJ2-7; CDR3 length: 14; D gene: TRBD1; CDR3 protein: CASSYGQGIGEQYF; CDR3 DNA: TGTGCCAGCAGTTACGGACAGGGGATCGGGGAGCAGTACTTC
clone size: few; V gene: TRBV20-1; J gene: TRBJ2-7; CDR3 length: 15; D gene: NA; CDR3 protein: CSAPRTYPGAYEQYF; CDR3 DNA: TGCAGTGCTCCCAGGACCTACCCTGGAGCCTACGAGCAGTACTTC
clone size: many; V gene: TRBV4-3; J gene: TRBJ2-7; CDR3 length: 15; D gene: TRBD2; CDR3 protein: CASSPGGRGTYEQYF; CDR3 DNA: TGCGCCAGCAGCCCCGGGGGGAGGGGTACCTACGAGCAGTACTTC
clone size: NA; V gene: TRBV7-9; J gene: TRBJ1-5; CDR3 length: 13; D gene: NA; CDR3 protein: CASSGRDLDTQHF; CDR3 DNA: TGTGCCAGCAGTGGACGGGATCTTGATACGCAGCATTTT
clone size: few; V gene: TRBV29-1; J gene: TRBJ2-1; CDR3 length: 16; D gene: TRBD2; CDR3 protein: CSVDGTSGGDYNEQFF; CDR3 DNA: TGCAGCGTTGACGGGACTAGCGGGGGGGATTACAATGAGCAGTTCTTC
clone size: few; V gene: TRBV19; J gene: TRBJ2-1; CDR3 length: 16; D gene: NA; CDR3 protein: CASSMLGVGVAREQFF; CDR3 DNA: TGTGCCAGTAGTATGTTGGGGGTTGGAGTAGCGCGTGAGCAGTTCTTC
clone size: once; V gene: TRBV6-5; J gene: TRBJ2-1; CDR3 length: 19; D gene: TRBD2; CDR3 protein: CASSYSVSGGTSSYNEQFF; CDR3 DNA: TGTGCCAGCAGTTACTCGGTTAGCGGGGGGACGAGCTCCTACAATGAGCAGTTCTTC
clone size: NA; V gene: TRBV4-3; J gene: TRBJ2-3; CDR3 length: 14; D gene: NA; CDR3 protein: CASSQDSGLGGEYF; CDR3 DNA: TGCGCCAGCAGCCAAGATTCCGGCCTAGGCGGGGAGTATTTT
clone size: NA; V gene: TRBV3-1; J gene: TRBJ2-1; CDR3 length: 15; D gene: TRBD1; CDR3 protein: CASSPVWTGVYEQFF; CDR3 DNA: TGTGCCAGCAGCCCGGTCTGGACAGGGGTGTATGAGCAGTTCTTC
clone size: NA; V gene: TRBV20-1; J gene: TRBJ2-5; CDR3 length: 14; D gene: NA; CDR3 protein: CSASVNKFQETQYF; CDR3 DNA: TGCAGTGCTAGTGTCAATAAGTTCCAAGAGACCCAGTACTTC
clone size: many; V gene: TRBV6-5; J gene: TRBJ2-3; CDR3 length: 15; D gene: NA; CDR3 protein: CASSYVGRSTDTQYF; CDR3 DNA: TGTGCCAGCAGTTACGTTGGCCGAAGCACAGATACGCAGTATTTT
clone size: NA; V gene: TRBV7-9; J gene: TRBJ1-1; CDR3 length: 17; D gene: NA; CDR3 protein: CASSLVQWDRGDTEAFF; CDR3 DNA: TGTGCCAGCAGCTTAGTCCAATGGGACCGGGGGGACACTGAAGCTTTCTTT
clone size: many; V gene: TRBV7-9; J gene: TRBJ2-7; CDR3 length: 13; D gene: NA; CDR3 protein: CASSLPRDYEQYF; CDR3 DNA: TGTGCCAGCAGCTTACCCCGGGACTACGAGCAGTACTTC
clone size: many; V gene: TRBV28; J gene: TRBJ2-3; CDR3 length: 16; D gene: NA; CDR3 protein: CASSLNGESGSDTQYF; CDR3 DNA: TGTGCCAGCAGTTTAAATGGCGAGTCGGGGTCAGATACGCAGTATTTT
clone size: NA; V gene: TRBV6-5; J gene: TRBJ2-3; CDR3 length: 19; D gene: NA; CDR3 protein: CASSYSWRQPKESTDTQYF; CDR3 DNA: TGTGCCAGCAGTTACTCGTGGCGGCAGCCCAAAGAGAGCACAGATACGCAGTATTTT
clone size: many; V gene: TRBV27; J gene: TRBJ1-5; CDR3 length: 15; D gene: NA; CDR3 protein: CASSLSHGGNQPQHF; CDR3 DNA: TGTGCCAGCAGTTTATCCCATGGGGGCAATCAGCCCCAGCATTTT